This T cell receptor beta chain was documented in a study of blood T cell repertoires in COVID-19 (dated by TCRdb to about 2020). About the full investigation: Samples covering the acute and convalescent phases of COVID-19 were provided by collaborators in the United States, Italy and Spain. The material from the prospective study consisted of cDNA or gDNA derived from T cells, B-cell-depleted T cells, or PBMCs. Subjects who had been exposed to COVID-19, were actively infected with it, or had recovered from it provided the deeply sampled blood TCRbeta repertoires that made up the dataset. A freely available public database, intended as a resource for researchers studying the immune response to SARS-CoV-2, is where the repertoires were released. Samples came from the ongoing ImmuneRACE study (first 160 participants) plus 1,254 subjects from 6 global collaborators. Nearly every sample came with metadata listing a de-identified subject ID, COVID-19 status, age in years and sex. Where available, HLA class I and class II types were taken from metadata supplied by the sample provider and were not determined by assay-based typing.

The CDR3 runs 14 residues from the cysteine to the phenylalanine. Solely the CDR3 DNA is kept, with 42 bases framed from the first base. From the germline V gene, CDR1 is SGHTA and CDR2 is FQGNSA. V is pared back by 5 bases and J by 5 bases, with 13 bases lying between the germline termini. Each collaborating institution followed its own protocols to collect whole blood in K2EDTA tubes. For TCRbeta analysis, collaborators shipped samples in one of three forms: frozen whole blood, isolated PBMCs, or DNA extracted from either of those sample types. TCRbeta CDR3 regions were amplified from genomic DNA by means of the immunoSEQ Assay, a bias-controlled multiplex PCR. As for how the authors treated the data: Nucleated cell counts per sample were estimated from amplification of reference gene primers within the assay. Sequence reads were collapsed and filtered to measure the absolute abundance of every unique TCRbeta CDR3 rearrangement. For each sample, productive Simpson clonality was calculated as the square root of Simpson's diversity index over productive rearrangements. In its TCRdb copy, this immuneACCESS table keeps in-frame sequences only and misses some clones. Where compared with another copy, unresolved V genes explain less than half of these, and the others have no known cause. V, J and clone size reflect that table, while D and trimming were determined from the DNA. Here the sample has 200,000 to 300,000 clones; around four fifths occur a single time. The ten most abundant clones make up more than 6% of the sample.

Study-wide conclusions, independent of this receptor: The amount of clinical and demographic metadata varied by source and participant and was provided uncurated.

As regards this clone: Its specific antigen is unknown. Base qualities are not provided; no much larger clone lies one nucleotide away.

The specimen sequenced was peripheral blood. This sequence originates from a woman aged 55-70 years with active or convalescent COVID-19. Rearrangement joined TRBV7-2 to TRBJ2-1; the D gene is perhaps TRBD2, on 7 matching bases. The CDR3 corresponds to CASSPGDYHNEQFF. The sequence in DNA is TGTGCCAGCAGCCCAGGGGACTATCACAATGAGCAGTTCTTC.